This T cell receptor (beta chain) was profiled in a study of vaccination effects on CD4 cells after COVID-19. Generated by immunoSEQ multiplex PCR, the TCRdb table keeps only in-frame clones and is missing some. The sample has 15,000 to 20,000 clones, about 75% seen once. Antigen-specific CD4+ T cells were first expanded with viral peptide pools by the ViraFEST assay and only then sequenced. A roughly ten-day culture period preceded the isolation of CD4+ T cells. Everyone in the study got two shots of either the BNT162b2 or mRNA-1273 vaccine. Nucleocapsid antibodies were negative in the vaccine recipients, who had never had SARS-CoV-2 infection. This CDR3 contains 15 residues. CDR1 is LNHNV, CDR2 YYDKDF, per germline (reference sequence). Unmatched junction bases numbered 4, after V lost 3 bases and J lost 5 bases. Findings and limits, study-wide: Few convalescent patients, and no early post-infection timepoints, were available to the study.

On this clone: No antigen is known for it.

The chain combines TRBV15 with TRBJ2-7; the match to TRBD2 covers 13 bases. The sequences come from CD4+ T cells from PBMCs cultured with HCoV-NL63 spike peptides, collected after COVID-19 vaccination. The source of this sequence is a human donor who received a COVID-19 vaccine. The CDR3 loop is CATSRGGLAGDEQYF. CDR3 sequence (DNA): TGTGCCACCAGCAGGGGAGGACTAGCGGGGGACGAGCAGTACTTC.